Shown below are 30 T cell receptor beta chains from a single sample sequenced in a study of blood T cell repertoires in COVID-19. Clones were read by immunoSEQ multiplex PCR, and TCRdb kept only the in-frame ones, dropping some. The table lists about 270,000 clones, about 90% of them singletons. The specimen sequenced was peripheral blood. The receptors were sampled from a woman in her twenties or thirties with COVID-19, enrolled during active disease.

V usage is TRBV10-3 and J usage is TRBJ1-4, with 8 bases matching TRBD1. The CDR3 spans 13 residues. V was clipped by 10 bases and J by 4 bases; unmatched bases: 5. Germline V lookup: CDR1 ENHRY, CDR2 SYGVKD. CDR3 sequence: CATRTGINEKLFF. CDR3 coding DNA: TGTGCCACCAGGACAGGGATTAATGAAAAACTGTTTTTT.

This clone was recorded only once. This rearrangement joins TRBV4-1 to TRBJ2-3, with D possibly matching TRBD2 (5 bases). This CDR3 is built from 15 residues. The V and J ends lost 4 bases and 6 bases respectively, with 17 bases between them. Looked up from germline, CDR1 is MGHRA and CDR2 is YSYEKL. The CDR3 loop is CASSPDNNPGDTQYF. The CDR3 region has the DNA TGCGCCAGCAGCCCAGACAACAACCCGGGGGATACGCAGTATTTT.

The DNA for the CDR3 is TGTGCCATCAGTGATGGGGGCAGGGCCTTTTCCTACGAGCAGTACTTC. Its translation: CAISDGGRAFSYEQYF. The V call is TRBV10-3, the J call TRBJ2-7, with D perhaps matching TRBD1 (6 bases). This CDR3 has 16 residues. The V gene's germline CDR1 is ENHRY and CDR2 SYGVKD. V was shortened by 3 bases and J by 1 base, with 16 bases between the two germline ends.

This chain uses TRBV5-5 with TRBJ2-7, with 8 bases fitting TRBD2. CDR3 length equals 16 residues. Germline loops: CDR1 SGHKS, CDR2 YYEKEE (reference sequence). Trimming took 2 bases from V and 3 from J; bases not matched to a gene: 10. The CDR3 sequence: CASSLQVARGGYEQYF. CDR3 coding DNA: TGTGCCAGCAGCTTACAAGTAGCCCGGGGGGGCTACGAGCAGTACTTC.

The chain has TRBV7-5 and TRBJ1-1. TRBV7-5 is a listed pseudogene. The CDR3 loop spans 15 amino acids. The CDR3 region is CVRSARPVGCTEAFF. CDR3 nucleotide sequence: TGTGTCAGAAGCGCGCGGCCTGTTGGATGCACTGAAGCTTTCTTT.

The CDR3 here is CASDDLNTGELFF. The CDR3 DNA follows: TGTGCCTCAGACGACTTGAACACCGGGGAGCTGTTTTTT. The gene calls are TRBV30 and TRBJ2-2, with no clear D. The CDR3 is 13 amino acids. Trimming stripped 7 bases from V and 1 base from J, with 10 bases between. Germline CDR1 is GTSNPN and CDR2 is SVGIG (reference sequence).

The CDR3 loop reads CASSHRETNEQFF. The CDR3, as DNA: TGTGCCAGCAGCCACCGGGAAACCAATGAGCAGTTCTTC. The chain recombines TRBV3-1 (or the pseudogene TRBV3-2) with TRBJ2-1; D perhaps matches TRBD2 (5 bases). V lost 3 bases, J lost 6 bases, and 9 bases lay in between. There are 13 residues in the CDR3. Germline V CDR1 and CDR2: LGHDT, YNNKEL (reference sequence).

This chain connects TRBV5-6 to TRBJ1-2, with unresolved D. V gave up 0 bases and J gave up 2 bases, with 11 bases separating them. CDR1 SGHDT and CDR2 YYEEEE come from the germline V gene. The CDR3 is 15 amino acids. The CDR3 sequence: CASSLGGAGNYGYTF. In DNA form, the CDR3 reads TGTGCCAGCAGCTTGGGAGGTGCGGGGAACTATGGCTACACCTTC.

The chain combines TRBV7-9 with TRBJ2-5; 12 bases agree with TRBD2. With V trimmed by 1 base and J by 10 bases, 4 bases remained unmatched. Germline loops: CDR1 SEHNR, CDR2 FQNEAQ (reference sequence). The CDR3 is 14 amino acids. Written as DNA, the CDR3 is TGTGCCAGCAGCTTAGACTGGACTAGCGGGGTCCAGTACTTC. Amino acid sequence: CASSLDWTSGVQYF.

This clone is a singleton in its sample. The chain couples TRBV5-6 to TRBJ2-1; 8 nucleotides match TRBD1. The CDR3 is made up of 14 amino acids. V was pared by 2 bases and J by 12 bases, with 10 bases of the junction left unmatched. Germline CDR1 SGHDT, CDR2 YYEEEE. CDR3 DNA: TGTGCCAGCAGCTTAAGACAGGGGTACACGGGGCAGTTCTTC. Translated: CASSLRQGYTGQFF. Drawing the rest from reference TRBV5-6 and TRBJ2-1, the complete variable domain is DAGVTQSPTHLIKTRGQQVTLRCSPKSGHDTVSWYQQALGQGPQFIFQYYEEEERQRGNFPDRFSGHQFPNYSSELNVNALLLGDSALYLCASSLRQGYTGQFFGPGTRLTVL.

The rearrangement joins TRBV7-9 to TRBJ1-1; D unresolved. V dropped 4 bases and J dropped 2 bases, with 8 bases sitting between them. This CDR3 is 13 amino acids long. Germline CDR1 reads SEHNR; CDR2 reads FQNEAQ (reference sequence). The DNA for the CDR3 is TGTGCCAGCAGCTCGACTTTAAACACTGAAGCTTTCTTT. It is translated as CASSSTLNTEAFF.

The chain couples TRBV4-1 to TRBJ1-2; the D is unclear. This CDR3 comprises 15 residues. V was cut by 4 bases and J by 8 bases, with 20 bases left in between. The germline V gene encodes CDR1 MGHRA and CDR2 YSYEKL. The CDR3 sequence is CASSLGLTTGRGYTF. CDR3 sequence (DNA): TGCGCCAGCAGCCTAGGACTCACGACTGGGAGAGGCTACACCTTC.

This rearrangement joins TRBV28 to TRBJ2-7; TRBD2 matches at 12 bases. Germline CDR1 reads MDHEN; CDR2 reads SYDVKM. Trimming at V came to 3 bases and at J to 5 bases, leaving 8 bases not matched to a gene. This CDR3 spans 16 amino acids. CDR3 sequence: CASSLKLAGGPDEQYF. The CDR3 bases are TGTGCCAGCAGTTTGAAGCTAGCGGGGGGGCCCGACGAGCAGTACTTC.

J is TRBJ1-4 and V is TRBV4-1; 7 bases are shared with TRBD1. The CDR3 covers 15 residues. The V gene's germline CDR1 is MGHRA and CDR2 YSYEKL. J lost 4 bases, V lost 0 bases, and 2 bases had no gene match. CDR3 sequence reads: CASSQEGTDNEKLFF. The DNA for the CDR3 is TGCGCCAGCAGCCAAGAAGGGACAGATAATGAAAAACTGTTTTTT.

This chain joins TRBV3-1 (or the pseudogene TRBV3-2) and TRBJ1-4; weak D call: TRBD1 (6 bases). CDR1 and CDR2 from the germline V gene are LGHDT and YNNKEL (reference sequence). Trimming cost V 6 bases and J 8 bases, with 16 bases left between them. The CDR3 has 14 amino acids. The chain's CDR3 is CASSPLGGREKLFF. The DNA for the CDR3 is TGTGCCAGCAGTCCGTTGGGGGGGCGAGAAAAACTGTTTTTT.

This clone was seen only once. The chain is built from TRBV21-1 and TRBJ2-2; the DNA was not compared with TRBD1, the D call given in the table. TRBV21-1 is tagged as a pseudogene. The CDR3 length is 23 residues. The CDR3 bases are TGTGCCAGCAGCAATTTCAGGGGGCAAGGCCCCCCGGCGCGTCGGCATAACACCGGGGAGCTGTTTTTT. Its translation is CASSNFRGQGPPARRHNTGELFF.

The V gene is TRBV11-2, the J gene TRBJ1-5, with D tentatively TRBD1 (6 bases). The germline V gene encodes CDR1 SGHAT and CDR2 FQNNGV. Trimming took off 1 base at V and 5 bases at J, with 12 bases between the two ends. CDR3 size: 15 residues. The CDR3 bases are TGTGCCAGCAGCTTAGGCACAGGGCCGTATCAGCCCCAGCATTTT. This gives the protein CASSLGTGPYQPQHF.

The J gene is TRBJ2-3, the V gene TRBV6-2 or TRBV6-3; D might be TRBD2 (5 bases). Germline CDR1 is MNHEY and CDR2 is SVGEGT. This CDR3 spans 13 amino acids. Trimming took off 6 bases at V and 10 bases at J, with 17 bases between the two ends. CDR3 coding DNA: TGTGCCAGCAGCCCCGAGTTCGGAGCGGCGCAGTATTTT. It is translated as CASSPEFGAAQYF.

This clone has a handful of counts. The CDR3 spells CASSPSGQGAQYYEQYF. The DNA of the CDR3 is TGTGCCAGCAGTCCCTCTGGACAGGGGGCGCAGTACTACGAGCAGTACTTC. This chain joins TRBV27 and TRBJ2-7, with TRBD1 matching 11 bases. The germline CDR1 and CDR2 sequences are MNHEY and SMNVEV (reference sequence). This CDR3 is 17 amino acids long. V was pared by 5 bases and J by 3 bases, with 12 bases of the junction left unmatched.

The genes are TRBV27 and TRBJ1-6; 8 bases line up with TRBD1. With V trimmed by 6 bases and J by 16 bases, 17 bases remained unmatched. Germline values: CDR1 MNHEY, CDR2 SMNVEV (reference sequence). The CDR3 sequence is 15 residues long. CDR3 in DNA: TGTGCCAGCAGCTTTATTGGACAGGGAATTCGTGATCTCCACTTT. Translated: CASSFIGQGIRDLHF.

This sequence joins TRBV18 and TRBJ2-3; D call uncertain. From germline, CDR1 is KGHSH and CDR2 LQKENI. The ends were cut back, 0 bases at V and 4 bases at J, with 5 bases in the middle. This CDR3 has 13 amino acids. CDR3 protein: CASSPPIADTQYF. The CDR3 DNA sequence: TGTGCCAGCTCACCACCCATAGCAGATACGCAGTATTTT.

The gene calls are TRBV19 and TRBJ2-1, with D perhaps matching TRBD2 (7 bases). Germline lookup yields CDR1 LNHDA and CDR2 SQIVND (reference sequence). V gave up 5 bases and J gave up 6 bases, with 17 bases separating them. This CDR3 has 15 amino acids. CDR3 DNA sequence: TGTGCCAGTAGTTTGGGGGGGCCTTTTTTCAATGAGCAGTTCTTC. This gives the protein CASSLGGPFFNEQFF.

The table lists this clone with a few counts. The chain is built from TRBV29-1 and TRBJ2-5, with unresolved D. The CDR3 is 9 residues long. With 6 bases removed from V and 5 bases from J, the gap between germline ends came to 4 bases. Germline-derived CDR1 and CDR2 are SQVTM and ANQGSEA. CDR3 protein: CSVGETQYF. CDR3 DNA: TGCAGCGTCGGGGAGACCCAGTACTTC.

The chain links TRBV7-8 to TRBJ1-2; 9 bases map to TRBD1. V shed 5 bases and J 4 bases; nucleotides not matched to a gene: 17. In germline, CDR1 is SGHVS, CDR2 FQNEAQ. The CDR3 covers 18 residues. This CDR3 is CASSTRRDRVERRYGYTF. The CDR3 nucleotides are TGTGCCAGCAGCACGCGCCGGGACAGGGTCGAAAGACGCTATGGCTACACCTTC. The full variable domain, completed using reference TRBV7-8 and TRBJ1-2, is GAGVSQSPRYKVAKRGQDVALRCDPISGHVSLFWYQQALGQGPEFLTYFQNEAQLDKSGLPSDRFFAERPEGSVSTLKIQRTQQEDSAVYLCASSTRRDRVERRYGYTFGSGTRLTVV.

The V and J genes are TRBV7-2 and TRBJ1-6, with 10 nucleotides matching TRBD1. This CDR3 has 15 residues. Germline-derived CDR1 and CDR2 are SGHTA and FQGNSA. The V segment lost 5 bases and the J segment 12 bases; nucleotides outside the gene matches: 10. CDR3 nucleotide sequence: TGTGCCAGCAGCGCTACTACGGGACAGGGGTTACCCCTCCACTTT. Protein sequence: CASSATTGQGLPLHF.

This clone was found once. Written as DNA, the CDR3 is TGCGCCAGCAGCCAAGTGGAATTAACCGGGGTCTCTGGAAACACCATATATTTT. The encoded protein is CASSQVELTGVSGNTIYF. This chain joins TRBV4-1 and TRBJ1-3; D ambiguous. V lost 1 base and J lost 0, with 16 bases in between. The CDR3 loop spans 18 amino acids. The germline V gene has CDR1 MGHRA and CDR2 YSYEKL.

V gene TRBV5-1 combines with J gene TRBJ2-1; possibly TRBD2 for D (5 bases). V was shortened by 2 bases and J by 7 bases, with 13 bases between the two germline ends. Germline-derived CDR1 and CDR2 are SGHRS and YFSETQ. CDR3 size: 14 residues. CDR3: CASSFGLDLNEQFF. The CDR3 bases are TGCGCCAGCAGCTTCGGACTCGACCTGAATGAGCAGTTCTTC.

The rearrangement links TRBV24-1 to TRBJ2-1; 9 bases map to TRBD1. The V gene's germline CDR1 is KGHDR and CDR2 SFDVKD. Losses at the gene ends were 5 bases for V and 3 bases for J; bases not matched to a gene: 13. This CDR3 is built from 18 residues. CDR3 protein: CATSAPAPGQGGYNEQFF. CDR3 DNA: TGTGCCACCAGTGCTCCTGCGCCGGGACAGGGAGGCTACAATGAGCAGTTCTTC.

The CDR3 DNA reads as TGTGCCAGCAGCGTAATGGTAGATGAGCAGTTCTTC. It specifies CASSVMVDEQFF. The V gene is TRBV9, the J gene TRBJ2-1; no reliable D call. Germline CDR1 reads SGDLS; CDR2 reads YYNGEE. Trimming pared 1 base from V and 8 bases from J, leaving 7 bases between. The CDR3 sequence is 12 residues long.

In its sample, this clone was seen a few times. V gene TRBV5-5 combines with J gene TRBJ2-3; TRBD1 might be the D (6 bases). This CDR3 is built from 18 residues. Trimming shortened V by 4 bases and J by 2 bases, and 23 bases separated the two germline ends. Germline V lookup: CDR1 SGHKS, CDR2 YYEKEE (reference sequence). The CDR3 DNA reads as TGTGCCAGCAGCATACAGGGTTTAACGGCTCCCCCCACAGATACGCAGTATTTT. The encoded protein is CASSIQGLTAPPTDTQYF. The whole variable domain, filled in from reference TRBV5-5 and TRBJ2-3, reads DAGVTQSPTHLIKTRGQQVTLRCSPISGHKSVSWYQQVLGQGPQFIFQYYEKEERGRGNFPDRFSARQFPNYSSELNVNALLLGDSALYLCASSIQGLTAPPTDTQYFGPGTRLTVL.